This TCR beta chain was identified in a study of cytomegalovirus exposure and HLA in healthy donors. About the study: Assignment to the Caucasian-associated ancestry cluster applied to roughly 80% of the approximately 390 genotyped donors.

The primer mix had 60 Vbeta and 13 Jbeta primers. The table came from immunoSEQ multiplex PCR; TCRdb's copy has only in-frame clones and leaves some out. The top ten clones hold around 1.5% of a sample with roughly 170,000 clones, 82% of them seen once. Trimming at V came to 4 bases and at J to 5 bases, leaving 7 bases not matched to a gene. Germline-derived CDR1 and CDR2 are LNHDA and SQIVND (reference sequence). There are 15 residues in the CDR3. Study observations and caveats: A likely sequencing artifact accounted for one observed cluster of highly shared sequence variants. Upon later analysis, TCR association rates were observed to vary by HLA locus, being highest for DRB1 and lowest for HLA-C.

Worth noting for this clone: Antigen specificity is unknown.

The receptor was derived from a male donor in good health and CMV-seronegative. The sample comprised PBMCs. The rearrangement uses TRBV19 and TRBJ2-3; 9 positions agree with TRBD1. CDR3 loop: CASSTTGGEGDTQYF. CDR3 nucleotide sequence: TGTGCCAGTAGTACTACAGGGGGCGAGGGAGATACGCAGTATTTT. Supplemented by reference TRBV19 and TRBJ2-3, the full variable domain reads DGGITQSPKYLFRKEGQNVTLSCEQNLNHDAMYWYRQDPGQGLRLIYYSQIVNDFQKGDIAEGYSVSREKKESFPLTVTSAQKNPTAFYLCASSTTGGEGDTQYFGPGTRLTVL.